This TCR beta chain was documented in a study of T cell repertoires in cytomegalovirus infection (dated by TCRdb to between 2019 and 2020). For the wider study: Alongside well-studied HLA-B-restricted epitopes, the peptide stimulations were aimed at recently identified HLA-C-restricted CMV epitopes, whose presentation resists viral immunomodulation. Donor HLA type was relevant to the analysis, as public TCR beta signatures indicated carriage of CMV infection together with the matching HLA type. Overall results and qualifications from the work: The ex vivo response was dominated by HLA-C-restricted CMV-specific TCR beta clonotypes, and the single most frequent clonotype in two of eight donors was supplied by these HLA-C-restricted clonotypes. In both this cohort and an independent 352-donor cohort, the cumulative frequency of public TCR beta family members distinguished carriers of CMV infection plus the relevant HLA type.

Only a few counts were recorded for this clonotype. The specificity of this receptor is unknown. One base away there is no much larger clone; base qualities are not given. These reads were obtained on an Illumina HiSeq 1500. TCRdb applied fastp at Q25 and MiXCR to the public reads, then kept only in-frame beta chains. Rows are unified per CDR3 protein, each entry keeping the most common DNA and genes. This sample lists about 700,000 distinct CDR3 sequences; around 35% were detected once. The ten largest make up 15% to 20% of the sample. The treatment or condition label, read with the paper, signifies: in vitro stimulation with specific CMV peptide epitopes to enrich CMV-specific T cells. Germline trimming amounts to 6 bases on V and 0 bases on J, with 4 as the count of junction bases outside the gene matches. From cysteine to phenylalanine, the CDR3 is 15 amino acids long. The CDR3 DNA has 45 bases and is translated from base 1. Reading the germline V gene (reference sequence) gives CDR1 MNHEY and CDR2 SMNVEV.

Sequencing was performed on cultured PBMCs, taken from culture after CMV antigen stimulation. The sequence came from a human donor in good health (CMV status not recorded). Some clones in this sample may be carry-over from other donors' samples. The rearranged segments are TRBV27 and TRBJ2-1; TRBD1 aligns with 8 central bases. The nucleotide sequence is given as TGTGCCAGCAGGACAGGGGAGAGCTCCTACAATGAGCAGTTCTTC. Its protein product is CASRTGESSYNEQFF.